This T cell receptor (beta chain) was obtained from a study of shared T cell receptors in the human thymus. Profiling relied on immunoSEQ multiplex PCR, and the TCRdb table lists in-frame clones only, not all of them. The sample lists approximately 760,000 clones, approximately 85% occurring once. This CDR3 has 20 amino acids. Unmatched junction bases numbered 7, after V lost 0 bases and J lost 0 bases. Germline loops: CDR1 ENHRY, CDR2 SYGVKD. These data are also associated with another study on human thymus T cells. From that second work: Resections obtained during corrective heart surgery supplied the thymus tissue. Repertoires from thymus and blood appeared to show biased V and J gene usage.

This TCR came from a girl in the first two years of life with a congenital heart defect. V usage is TRBV10-3 and J usage is TRBJ2-6; 11 bases align to TRBD2. What was sequenced was thymocytes. The CDR3 sequence is CAISESWASGGFSGANVLTF. The CDR3 DNA sequence: TGTGCCATCAGTGAGTCATGGGCTAGCGGGGGGTTCTCTGGGGCCAACGTCCTGACTTTC.